These 2 T cell receptor beta chains share one sample of origin, sequenced in a study of long-term antiretroviral therapy in people with HIV. Running of the v3.0 immunoSEQ assay took place at survey level. Clones were sequenced by immunoSEQ multiplex PCR, and TCRdb holds only the in-frame ones, with some missing. This sample has about 22,000 clones, with around 84% found just once. Sequencing used unsorted PBMCs, obtained 0.1 years before starting antiretroviral therapy. Source of these receptors: a young man with HIV.

The V call is TRBV29-1, the J call TRBJ1-5, with TRBD1 matching 10 bases. V gave up 6 bases and J gave up 3 bases; unmatched junction bases: 5. The CDR3 consists of 14 residues. Germline CDR1 reads SQVTM; CDR2 reads ANQGSEA. The CDR3 region has the DNA TGCAGCGTACTGACAGGGGGCCCCAATCAGCCCCAGCATTTT. Amino acids: CSVLTGGPNQPQHF.

This clone was observed a handful of times. The CDR3 sequence: CASSPRTGLGGYTF. The CDR3 coding sequence is TGTGCCAGCTCACCGCGAACGGGTTTAGGAGGCTACACCTTC. The V and J genes are TRBV18 and TRBJ1-2, with D unresolved. The CDR3 is 14 residues long. Trimming removed 3 bases from V and 8 bases from J, with 16 bases in between. The germline V gene has CDR1 KGHSH and CDR2 LQKENI.